The 29 T cell receptor beta chains presented below share a single source sample, sequenced in a study of OX40 agonist ivuxolimab in advanced cancers. Some clones are missing from TCRdb's copy, which holds only in-frame ones; the method was immunoSEQ multiplex PCR. Here the sample spans 70,000 to 75,000 clones, roughly 86% being singletons. Sequenced material: CD4+ or CD8+ T cells sorted from blood, taken in a trial of the OX40 agonist ivuxolimab. The receptors derive from an adult with an advanced solid tumor such as melanoma, head and neck, liver or kidney cancer.

This clone was seen a handful of times. J is TRBJ2-7 and V is TRBV7-8; TRBD1 is a possible D gene (6 bases). V lost 2 bases to trimming and J lost 4 bases, with 9 bases between them. The CDR3 sequence is 13 residues long. Per the germline V gene, CDR1 is SGHVS and CDR2 is FQNEAQ. The CDR3 protein is CASSLRQEYEQYF. In DNA, the CDR3 is TGTGCCAGCAGCTTACGACAGGAGTACGAGCAGTACTTC.

This chain links TRBV28 with TRBJ1-5; 7 bases fit TRBD1. The CDR3 loop spans 16 amino acids. Germline CDR1 MDHEN, CDR2 SYDVKM. Trimming removed 4 bases from V and 0 bases from J; junction bases left unmatched: 6. The CDR3 DNA reads as TGTGCCAGCAGTTCATCGACAGGGTATAGCAATCAGCCCCAGCATTTT. Translating it yields CASSSSTGYSNQPQHF.

This chain joins TRBV28 and TRBJ1-2, with D maybe TRBD1 (6 bases). The V end was cut by 4 bases, the J end by 4 bases, with 13 bases between. CDR3 size: 14 residues. Germline assignment: CDR1 MDHEN and CDR2 SYDVKM. The CDR3 nucleotides are TGTGCCAGCAGTTCCGCGGGGGCAGGCTATGGCTACACCTTC. It codes for CASSSAGAGYGYTF.

The chain links TRBV28 to TRBJ1-3, with D unclear. Trimming removed 5 bases at V and 4 bases at J, with 6 bases between. CDR1 and CDR2 (germline): MDHEN, SYDVKM. The CDR3 has 12 amino acids. The CDR3 reads CASSEQGNTIYF. For the CDR3, the DNA is TGTGCCAGCAGTGAACAGGGAAACACCATATATTTT.

V and J are TRBV19 and TRBJ2-1; TRBD2 aligns across 10 bases. Per germline, CDR1 LNHDA and CDR2 SQIVND (reference sequence). V dropped 6 bases and J dropped 4; count of bases not matched to a gene: 6. The CDR3 has 15 amino acids. The CDR3 reads CASSRTSGPYNEQFF. The CDR3 region has the DNA TGTGCCAGTAGCAGGACTAGCGGCCCATACAATGAGCAGTTCTTC.

J is TRBJ1-1 and V is TRBV20-1; TRBD1 matches at 8 bases. CDR1 is DFQATT, CDR2 SNEGSKA, per germline (reference sequence). The CDR3 is 11 residues long. The V gene end was trimmed by 1 base and the J gene end by 11 bases; junction bases not matched to a gene: 3. In nucleotides, the CDR3 is TGCAGTGCTAGAGCTAGGACAGGGGCTTTCTTT. It encodes CSARARTGAFF.

This clone was found a few times. The chain has TRBV9 and TRBJ2-1, with 13 bases identical to TRBD2. The CDR3 runs to 16 residues. Germline CDR1 SGDLS, CDR2 YYNGEE. J was trimmed by 6 bases and V by 2 bases; bases with no gene match: 5. CDR3 bases: TGTGCCAGCAGCGTTTATAGGACTAGCGGGGGCAATGAGCAGTTCTTC. Residues: CASSVYRTSGGNEQFF.

The rearrangement links TRBV12-5 to TRBJ2-3, with a possible D match to TRBD1 (6 bases). Deletions cut 6 bases from V and 2 bases from J, with 12 bases between. This CDR3 has 14 residues. Per the germline V gene, CDR1 is LGHNT and CDR2 is FRNRAP. The CDR3 reads CASGPDSFTDTQYF. CDR3 DNA: TGTGCTAGTGGGCCGGACAGTTTCACAGATACGCAGTATTTT.

The genes are TRBV7-7 and TRBJ1-4; tentative D call: TRBD1 (5 bases). Trimming left V 5 bases short and J 10 bases short, with 17 bases between. The CDR3 extends over 14 amino acids. The V gene's germline CDR1 is SSHAT and CDR2 FNYEAQ (reference sequence). The DNA of the CDR3 is TGTGCCAGCAGCCCCCTGCTGACAAGGGGAAAACTGTTTTTT. Translating gives CASSPLLTRGKLFF. The full variable domain, completed using reference TRBV7-7 and TRBJ1-4, is GAGVSQSPRYKVTKRGQDVTLRCDPISSHATLYWYQQALGQGPEFLTYFNYEAQPDKSGLPSDRFSAERPEGSISTLTIQRTEQRDSAMYRCASSPLLTRGKLFFGSGTQLSVL.

The CDR3: CASSDGEGTEAFF. The CDR3 DNA reads TGCGCCAGCAGTGACGGGGAAGGCACTGAAGCTTTCTTT. V is TRBV10-2 and J is TRBJ1-1, with D uncertain. The CDR3 runs 13 residues. CDR1 and CDR2 (germline): WSHSY, SAAADI. Trimming pared 3 bases from V and 4 bases from J, leaving 9 bases between.

The chain uses TRBV6-1 and TRBJ2-7, with TRBD1 identical over 7 bases. CDR3 length: 14 residues. The germline CDR1 and CDR2 sequences are MNHNS and SASEGT. Trimming at V came to 6 bases and at J to 2 bases, leaving 7 bases not matched to a gene. The CDR3 DNA follows: TGTGCCAGCAGCCTTGACAGGGTCCCCTACGAGCAGTACTTC. This translates into CASSLDRVPYEQYF.

CDR3 in amino acids: CASKVAGGQETQYF. As DNA, the CDR3 is TGCGCCAGCAAGGTAGCGGGGGGCCAAGAGACCCAGTACTTC. The rearrangement uses TRBV5-1 and TRBJ2-5; 10 bases map to TRBD2. Per the germline V gene, CDR1 is SGHRS and CDR2 is YFSETQ. Unmatched junction bases numbered 3, after V lost 6 bases and J lost 1 base. The CDR3 runs to 14 residues.

Written as DNA, the CDR3 is TGTGCCAGCAGCCTGGGGGGTGAAGCTTTCTTT. This translates into CASSLGGEAFF. This chain connects TRBV6-5 to TRBJ1-1, with D tentatively TRBD1 (5 bases). Germline V gives CDR1 MNHEY, CDR2 SVGAGI. The CDR3 has 11 residues. The V and J ends lost 6 bases and 7 bases respectively, with 9 bases between them.

The CDR3 spells CASSPRTGTGGEKLFF. The CDR3 DNA sequence: TGTGCCAGCAGCCCACGTACGGGGACAGGGGGTGAAAAACTGTTTTTT. The chain combines TRBV14 with TRBJ1-4, with 11 bases matching TRBD1. This CDR3 region has 16 residues. Trimming cost V 4 bases and J 7 bases; bases outside gene matches: 8. Per the germline V gene, CDR1 is SGHDN and CDR2 is FVKESK.

The chain is built from TRBV6-1 and TRBJ2-5, with D possibly TRBD2 on 6 matching bases. Trimming removed 6 bases at V and 0 bases at J, with 14 bases between. The germline gives CDR1 MNHNS, CDR2 SASEGT. CDR3 length: 15 amino acids. CDR3 in DNA: TGTGCCAGCAGACTGGCGGGAACCTACCAAGAGACCCAGTACTTC. As protein: CASRLAGTYQETQYF.

V usage is TRBV11-2 and J usage is TRBJ2-2; D could derive from TRBD1 or TRBD2 (5 bases each). Per the germline V gene, CDR1 is SGHAT and CDR2 is FQNNGV. This CDR3 is built from 14 residues. V lost 5 bases and J 6 bases, leaving 13 bases between the germline ends. As DNA, the CDR3 is TGTGCCAGCAGCCGCCTAGAGGGACCCGGGGAGCTGTTTTTT. Translating it yields CASSRLEGPGELFF. Drawing the rest from reference TRBV11-2 and TRBJ2-2, the complete variable domain is EAGVAQSPRYKIIEKRQSVAFWCNPISGHATLYWYQQILGQGPKLLIQFQNNGVVDDSQLPKDRFSAERLKGVDSTLKIQPAKLEDSAVYLCASSRLEGPGELFFGEGSRLTVL.

The V gene is TRBV5-1, the J gene TRBJ2-2, with D uncertain. CDR1 and CDR2 (germline): SGHRS, YFSETQ. V was pared by 1 base and J by 2 bases, with 9 bases between. This CDR3 spans 15 amino acids. The CDR3 reads CASSLTAANTGELFF. The DNA for the CDR3 is TGCGCCAGCAGCTTGACGGCAGCTAACACCGGGGAGCTGTTTTTT.

The rearrangement joins TRBV28 to TRBJ2-1; 9 bases are a match to TRBD1. The V gene's germline CDR1 is MDHEN and CDR2 SYDVKM. The CDR3 consists of 14 residues. Trimming at V came to 6 bases and at J to 12 bases, leaving 12 bases not matched to a gene. Here the CDR3 DNA reads TGTGCCAGCAGCCAGGGACAGGGAGTCGGCAGGCAGTTCTTC. It specifies CASSQGQGVGRQFF.

The V call is TRBV10-3, the J call TRBJ2-7; either TRBD1 or TRBD2 may supply D (5 bases each). The germline gives CDR1 ENHRY, CDR2 SYGVKD. With 1 base removed from V and 3 bases from J, the gap between germline ends came to 22 bases. The CDR3 sequence is 18 residues long. The CDR3 sequence is CAISELAVLGVPHYEQYF. CDR3 nucleotide sequence: TGTGCCATCAGTGAGTTGGCGGTTTTGGGGGTACCCCACTACGAGCAGTACTTC.

The chain uses TRBV5-4 and TRBJ1-1; tentatively, D is TRBD1 (6 bases). Germline values: CDR1 SGHNT, CDR2 YYREEE (reference sequence). Trimming stripped 2 bases from V and 5 bases from J, with 22 bases between. The length of the CDR3 is 17 residues. The CDR3 loop is CASSLGAGAFFRTEAFF. In DNA, the CDR3 is TGTGCCAGCAGCTTAGGAGCAGGGGCTTTTTTCCGGACTGAAGCTTTCTTT.

To note about this clone: A much larger clone lies one base from this, so it may be a read error. Other DNA sequences in this sample translate to the same CDR3. The chain carries TRBV28 and TRBJ1-4; 8 bases align to TRBD1. Germline lookup yields CDR1 MDHEN and CDR2 SYDVKM. The CDR3 covers 14 residues. Unmatched junction bases numbered 7, after V lost 5 bases and J lost 8 bases. CDR3 amino acids: CASSRGQAREKLFF. The CDR3, as DNA: TGTGCCAGCAGTAGGGGACAGGCGAGGGAAAAACTGTTTTTT.

This rearrangement joins TRBV7-8 to TRBJ2-2, with 9 bases fitting TRBD1. The CDR3 runs to 16 residues. Unmatched junction bases numbered 6, after V lost 4 bases and J lost 3 bases. Germline V gene lookup returns CDR1 SGHVS and CDR2 FQNEAQ. CDR3 coding DNA: TGTGCCAGCAGCTGGGACAGGGCCGGTGACACCGGGGAGCTGTTTTTT. Its protein product is CASSWDRAGDTGELFF.

This chain joins TRBV11-3 and TRBJ2-7; 9 bases fit TRBD2. V was clipped by 5 bases and J by 2 bases; unmatched bases: 4. From germline, CDR1 is SGHNT and CDR2 YENEEA. The CDR3 is made up of 14 amino acids. CDR3 bases: TGTGCCAGCAGCAAAAGCGGGAGGCCCTACGAGCAGTACTTC. Translating gives CASSKSGRPYEQYF.

The chain couples TRBV7-2 to TRBJ2-3; possible D gene TRBD2, 7 bases. V was cut by 1 base and J by 2 bases, with 13 bases left in between. CDR3 length: 16 amino acids. CDR1 SGHTA and CDR2 FQGNSA come from the germline V gene. The CDR3 loop reads CASSLGGGGITDTQYF. CDR3 DNA: TGTGCCAGCAGCTTAGGAGGGGGGGGCATCACAGATACGCAGTATTTT. Full variable domain (rest looked up from reference TRBV7-2 and TRBJ2-3): GAGVSQSPSNKVTEKGKDVELRCDPISGHTALYWYRQSLGQGLEFLIYFQGNSAPDKSGLPSDRFSAERTGGSVSTLTIQRTQQEDSAVYLCASSLGGGGITDTQYFGPGTRLTVL.

The chain is built from TRBV4-2 and TRBJ1-6; 10 positions match TRBD1. Germline assignment: CDR1 LGHNA and CDR2 YNFKEQ. The CDR3 is made up of 17 amino acids. The V segment lost 5 bases and the J segment 9 bases; nucleotides outside the gene matches: 13. This CDR3 reads CASSSNFGGQGSSPLHF. The CDR3 DNA is TGTGCCAGCAGCTCGAACTTCGGGGGACAGGGGAGTTCACCCCTCCACTTT.

This chain joins TRBV29-1 and TRBJ2-3, with 7 bases that match TRBD1. This CDR3 is built from 15 residues. Trimming removed 4 bases from V and 4 bases from J; junction bases left unmatched: 11. CDR1 is SQVTM and CDR2 is ANQGSEA in the germline V gene. CDR3 bases: TGCAGCGTTGTGAACCCGACAGGGTATGCAGATACGCAGTATTTT. Translated: CSVVNPTGYADTQYF.

The gene calls are TRBV11-3 and TRBJ2-2; tentatively, D is TRBD2 (6 bases). Trimming left V 1 base short and J 1 base short, with 7 bases between. This CDR3 contains 15 residues. From germline, CDR1 is SGHNT and CDR2 YENEEA. The CDR3 region has the DNA TGTGCCAGCAGCTTAGCGGGGGTGAACACCGGGGAGCTGTTTTTT. Protein: CASSLAGVNTGELFF.

The rearrangement uses TRBV5-5 and TRBJ1-4; a weak D match, TRBD1 (5 bases). V was clipped by 4 bases and J by 5 bases, with 9 bases between them. Looked up from germline, CDR1 is SGHKS and CDR2 is YYEKEE (reference sequence). There are 13 residues in the CDR3. CDR3 DNA: TGTGCCAGCAGCACCGGGGACAATGAAAAACTGTTTTTT. Its protein product is CASSTGDNEKLFF.

The V and J genes are TRBV29-1 and TRBJ2-3; D gene unclear. Germline V gene sequence: CDR1 SQVTM, CDR2 ANQGSEA. V was clipped by 0 bases and J by 1 base, with 8 bases between them. The CDR3 loop spans 14 amino acids. CDR3 in amino acids: CSVEDHGRTDTQYF. The CDR3 coding sequence is TGCAGCGTTGAAGACCACGGACGCACAGATACGCAGTATTTT.